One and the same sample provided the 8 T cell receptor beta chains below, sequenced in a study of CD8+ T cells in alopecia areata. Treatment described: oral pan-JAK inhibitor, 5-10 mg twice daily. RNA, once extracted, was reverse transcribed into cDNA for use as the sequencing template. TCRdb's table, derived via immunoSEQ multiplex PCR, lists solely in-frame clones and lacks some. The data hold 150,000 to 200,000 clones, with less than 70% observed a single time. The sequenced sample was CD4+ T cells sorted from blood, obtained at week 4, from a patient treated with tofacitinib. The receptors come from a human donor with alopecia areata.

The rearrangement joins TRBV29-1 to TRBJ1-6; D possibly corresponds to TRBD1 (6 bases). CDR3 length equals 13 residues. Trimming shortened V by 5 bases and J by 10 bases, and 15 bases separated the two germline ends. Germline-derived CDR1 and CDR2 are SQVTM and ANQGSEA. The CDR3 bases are TGCAGCGTTACCCTGTCCAGGGGATCACCCCTCCACTTT. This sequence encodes CSVTLSRGSPLHF.

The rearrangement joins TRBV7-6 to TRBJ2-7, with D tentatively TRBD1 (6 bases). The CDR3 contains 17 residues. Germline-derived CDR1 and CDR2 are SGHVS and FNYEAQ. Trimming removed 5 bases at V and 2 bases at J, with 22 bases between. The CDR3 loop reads CASSEGVFGGRTYEQYF. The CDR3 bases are TGTGCCAGCAGCGAAGGGGTGTTTGGGGGCCGAACCTACGAGCAGTACTTC.

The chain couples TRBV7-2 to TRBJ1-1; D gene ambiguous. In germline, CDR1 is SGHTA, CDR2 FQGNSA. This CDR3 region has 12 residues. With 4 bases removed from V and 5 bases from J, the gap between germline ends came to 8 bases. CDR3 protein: CASSSFGTEAFF. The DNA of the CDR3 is TGTGCCAGCAGCTCGTTCGGGACTGAAGCTTTCTTT.

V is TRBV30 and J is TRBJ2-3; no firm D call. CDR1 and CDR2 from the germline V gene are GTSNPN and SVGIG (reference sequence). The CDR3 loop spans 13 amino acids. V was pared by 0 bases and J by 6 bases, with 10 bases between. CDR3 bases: TGTGCCTGGAGTGTACCCGGTTCGGATACGCAGTATTTT. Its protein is CAWSVPGSDTQYF.

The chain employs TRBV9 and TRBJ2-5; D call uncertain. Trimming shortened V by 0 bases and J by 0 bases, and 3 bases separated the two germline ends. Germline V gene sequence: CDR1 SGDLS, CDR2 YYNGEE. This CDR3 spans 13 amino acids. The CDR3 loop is CASSVGYQETQYF. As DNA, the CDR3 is TGTGCCAGCAGCGTAGGGTACCAAGAGACCCAGTACTTC.

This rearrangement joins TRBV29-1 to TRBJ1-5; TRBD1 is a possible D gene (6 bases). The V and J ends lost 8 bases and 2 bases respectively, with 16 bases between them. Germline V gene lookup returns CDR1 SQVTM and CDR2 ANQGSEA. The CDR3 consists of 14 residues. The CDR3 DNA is TGCAGCTTCAAGGAGGGGGGAGGCAATCAGCCCCAGCATTTT. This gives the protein CSFKEGGGNQPQHF.

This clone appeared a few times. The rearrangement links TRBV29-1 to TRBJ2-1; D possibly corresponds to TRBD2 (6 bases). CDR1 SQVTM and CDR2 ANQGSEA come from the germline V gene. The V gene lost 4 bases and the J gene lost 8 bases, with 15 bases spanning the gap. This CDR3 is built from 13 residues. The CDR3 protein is CSVGRAYPHEQFF. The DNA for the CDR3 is TGCAGCGTTGGGAGGGCTTACCCCCATGAGCAGTTCTTC.

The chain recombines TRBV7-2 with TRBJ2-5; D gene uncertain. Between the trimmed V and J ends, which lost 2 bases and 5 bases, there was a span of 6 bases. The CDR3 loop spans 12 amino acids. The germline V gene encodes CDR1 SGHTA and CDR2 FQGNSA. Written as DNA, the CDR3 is TGTGCCAGCAGCTTACCTAGGGAGACCCAGTACTTC. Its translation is CASSLPRETQYF.